This record concerns one T cell receptor (beta chain) sequence. This sample was included in a study of cytomegalovirus exposure and HLA in healthy donors. Primers for the PCR totalled 60 Vbeta and 13 Jbeta. Clones were sequenced by immunoSEQ multiplex PCR, and TCRdb holds only the in-frame ones, with some missing. The table lists more than 100,000 clones, under 80% of them singletons. CDR1 and CDR2 from the germline V gene are SNHLY and FYNNEI. Trimming cost V 4 bases and J 4 bases, with 11 bases left between them. The CDR3 covers 13 residues. The sample taken for sequencing was PBMCs. The V call is TRBV2, the J call TRBJ2-7, with D possibly matching TRBD2 (7 bases). The source of this sequence is a woman aged 18-35 years in good health and CMV-seropositive. The CDR3 nucleotides are TGTGCCAGCAGTGCGGGGGGCTCGTACGAGCAGTACTTC. Its protein is CASSAGGSYEQYF.